What follows are 16 T cell receptor beta chains derived from one specimen sequenced in a study of blood T cell repertoires in COVID-19. Clones were read by immunoSEQ multiplex PCR, and TCRdb kept only the in-frame ones, dropping some. Here the sample spans over 150,000 clones, around three quarters being singletons. The specimen sequenced was peripheral blood. The source of these receptors is an older man with acute or convalescent COVID-19.

This clone was seen a single time. The chain joins TRBV18 to TRBJ2-1, with D possibly being TRBD2 (6 bases). CDR3 size: 13 residues. Trimming pared 6 bases from V and 6 bases from J, leaving 12 bases between. CDR1 KGHSH and CDR2 LQKENI come from the germline V gene. CDR3 in amino acids: CASSGLAGNEQFF. For the CDR3, the DNA is TGTGCCAGCTCGGGACTGGCTGGCAATGAGCAGTTCTTC.

This chain joins TRBV28 and TRBJ1-2, with D possibly matching TRBD1 (5 bases). The germline CDR1 and CDR2 sequences are MDHEN and SYDVKM. This CDR3 is built from 16 residues. Between the trimmed V and J ends, which lost 5 bases and 4 bases, there was a span of 20 bases. The CDR3 protein is CASSPQAGKAGYGYTF. CDR3 DNA: TGTGCCAGCAGTCCACAGGCAGGAAAAGCGGGCTATGGCTACACCTTC.

This clone appeared once. The CDR3 DNA sequence: TGCGCCAGCAGCTTCCGGACAGGGGGACTGAACACTGAAGCTTTCTTT. This translates into CASSFRTGGLNTEAFF. This sequence joins TRBV5-1 and TRBJ1-1; TRBD1 agrees at 10 bases. V was pared by 2 bases and J by 0 bases, with 4 bases of the junction left unmatched. This CDR3 is built from 16 residues. Germline V gene lookup returns CDR1 SGHRS and CDR2 YFSETQ.

In this sample, this clone turned up once. The rearrangement links TRBV18 to TRBJ2-2; 7 bases fit TRBD2. Germline loops: CDR1 KGHSH, CDR2 LQKENI. V was clipped by 3 bases and J by 5 bases; unmatched bases: 3. The CDR3 covers 14 residues. The CDR3 DNA reads as TGTGCCAGCTCACCTGGGACTACGACCGGGGAGCTGTTTTTT. Residues: CASSPGTTTGELFF.

The CDR3 bases are TGCGCCAGCAGCCTCGAGCCCCAACGGGGCTACACCTTC. Amino acids: CASSLEPQRGYTF. V gene TRBV5-1 combines with J gene TRBJ1-2, with D uncertain. The CDR3 totals 13 residues. Germline lookup yields CDR1 SGHRS and CDR2 YFSETQ. V was clipped by 4 bases and J by 8 bases, with 15 bases between them.

The genes are TRBV5-4 and TRBJ1-3, with D possibly TRBD1 on 5 matching bases. CDR3 length: 14 residues. The V gene's germline CDR1 is SGHNT and CDR2 YYREEE (reference sequence). The ends were cut back, 4 bases at V and 0 bases at J, with 8 bases in the middle. CDR3 sequence: CASSPRDSGNTIYF. In DNA form, the CDR3 reads TGTGCCAGCAGCCCCAGGGACTCTGGAAACACCATATATTTT.

J is TRBJ1-6 and V is TRBV27; D unresolved. Germline CDR1 MNHEY, CDR2 SMNVEV (reference sequence). Trimming took 1 base from V and 8 from J, leaving 15 bases between them. The CDR3 loop spans 16 amino acids. DNA for the CDR3: TGTGCCAGCAGTTTATTTTCTTCCCCGCGCGATTCACCCCTCCACTTT. Amino acids: CASSLFSSPRDSPLHF.

The chain has TRBV9 and TRBJ1-3, with TRBD1 as a possible D gene (6 bases). The CDR3 is made up of 17 amino acids. Between the trimmed V and J ends, which lost 0 bases and 8 bases, there was a span of 21 bases. The germline V gene has CDR1 SGDLS and CDR2 YYNGEE. CDR3 loop: CASSVVGQSKVEDTIYF. The CDR3 DNA reads TGTGCCAGCAGCGTAGTAGGACAGTCGAAAGTCGAGGACACCATATATTTT.

This chain uses TRBV5-5 with TRBJ2-7; TRBD1 matches at 11 bases. The length of the CDR3 is 14 residues. Trimming cost V 5 bases and J 0 bases; bases outside gene matches: 1. The germline V gene has CDR1 SGHKS and CDR2 YYEKEE (reference sequence). The CDR3 nucleotides are TGTGCCAGCAGGGGGACAGGGGGCTCCTACGAGCAGTACGTC. This gives the protein CASRGTGGSYEQYV.

The chain links TRBV19 to TRBJ2-3; a weak D match, TRBD2 (5 bases). Germline-derived CDR1 and CDR2 are LNHDA and SQIVND (reference sequence). CDR3 length equals 14 residues. V shed 6 bases and J shed 2 bases, with 12 bases lying between them. The chain's CDR3 is CASRPAAYTDTQYF. CDR3 in DNA: TGTGCCAGTAGACCAGCGGCTTACACAGATACGCAGTATTTT.

This chain uses TRBV7-2 with TRBJ1-1; 8 bases match TRBD1. Germline CDR1 and CDR2: SGHTA and FQGNSA. CDR3 length: 15 residues. V lost 2 bases, J lost 8 bases, and 10 bases stayed unmatched. This CDR3 reads CASSLNPTGAGEAFF. CDR3 DNA sequence: TGTGCCAGCAGCTTAAACCCGACAGGGGCCGGCGAAGCTTTCTTT.

The gene calls are TRBV19 and TRBJ2-2; TRBD2 aligns across 11 bases. The length of the CDR3 is 19 residues. Germline V lookup: CDR1 LNHDA, CDR2 SQIVND (reference sequence). Trimming took 0 bases from V and 6 from J; bases not matched to a gene: 12. The CDR3 here is CASSIDPPSSGGAAGELFF. The CDR3 coding sequence is TGTGCCAGTAGTATAGATCCCCCGAGTAGCGGGGGGGCTGCCGGGGAGCTGTTTTTT.

This sequence joins TRBV9 and TRBJ1-2, with D possibly being TRBD1 (5 bases). The CDR3 runs to 14 residues. CDR1 is SGDLS and CDR2 is YYNGEE in the germline V gene. V lost 0 bases to trimming and J lost 3 bases, with 9 bases between them. The CDR3 region is CASSVEGRDYGYTF. The DNA of the CDR3 is TGTGCCAGCAGCGTAGAAGGCAGGGACTATGGCTACACCTTC.

The chain joins TRBV24-1 to TRBJ2-3, with D perhaps TRBD1 (5 bases). The length of the CDR3 is 16 residues. Trimming left V 1 base short and J 0 bases short, with 10 bases between. Germline lookup yields CDR1 KGHDR and CDR2 SFDVKD. The CDR3 is CATSDFGALSTDTQYF. In nucleotides, the CDR3 is TGTGCCACCAGTGATTTTGGGGCTCTCAGCACAGATACGCAGTATTTT.

Note on this clone: It may be a read error: a sequence one base away is much more abundant. The CDR3 sequence is CASSLTGGYGYTF. In DNA, the CDR3 is TGTGCCAGCAGCCTGACAGGGGGCTATGGCTACACCTTC. This chain uses TRBV3-1 (or the pseudogene TRBV3-2) with TRBJ1-2; 9 positions agree with TRBD1. The germline V gene encodes CDR1 LGHDT and CDR2 YNNKEL (reference sequence). The trim removed 4 bases at V and 4 bases at J, leaving 1 base unmatched. The CDR3 has 13 residues.

V gene TRBV2 combines with J gene TRBJ1-1, with 10 bases identical to TRBD1. V dropped 6 bases and J dropped 3; count of bases not matched to a gene: 4. Germline V gene lookup returns CDR1 SNHLY and CDR2 FYNNEI. The CDR3 has 14 amino acids. In DNA form, the CDR3 reads TGTGCCAGCAGGGGGGACAGGGGATACACTGAAGCTTTCTTT. Its translation: CASRGDRGYTEAFF.